This paragraph covers one T cell receptor (beta chain) sequence. Its antigen remains unidentified. This specimen comes from a study of T cells in Graves' hyperthyroidism and ophthalmopathy. Overall study findings and caveats: Among thyroid clonotypes expanded above 0.001, most also appeared in blood.

The investigators amplified TCR beta CDR3 regions from RNA transcripts. Carried out on the TCR CDR3, a first-round RT-PCR used the HTBI primer set. TCRdb re-derived calls from the multiplex PCR reads in MiXCR, one entry per CDR3 protein. The profile shows around 800,000 distinct CDR3 sequences, about two fifths of them singletons. The CDR3 length is 13 residues. V gave up 2 bases and J gave up 13 bases, with 12 bases separating them. Per the germline V gene, CDR1 is SNHLY and CDR2 is FYNNEI. The source of this sequence is a man in his late teens or twenties with Graves' hyperthyroidism. The chain employs TRBV2 and TRBJ1-6, with D uncertain. Source material: blood. The DNA of the CDR3 is TGTGCCAGCAGTGAAAGGGAGAACCAGCCCCTCCACTTT. It yields the protein CASSERENQPLHF.